Following are 12 T cell receptor beta chains from one sample sequenced in a study of OX40 agonist ivuxolimab in advanced cancers. Measured with immunoSEQ multiplex PCR; TCRdb has only the in-frame clones, and not every one. The table includes tens of thousands of clones, approximately 90% detected once. The sample here was CD4+ or CD8+ T cells sorted from blood, taken in a trial of the OX40 agonist ivuxolimab. These receptor sequences come from an adult with an advanced solid tumor such as melanoma, head and neck, liver or kidney cancer.

The chain links TRBV19 to TRBJ1-5; D is unresolved. From germline, CDR1 is LNHDA and CDR2 SQIVND (reference sequence). The V end was cut by 7 bases, the J end by 1 base, with 11 bases between. CDR3 length: 14 residues. The CDR3: CASKEVSSNQPQHF. DNA of the CDR3: TGTGCCAGTAAGGAAGTTTCGAGCAATCAGCCCCAGCATTTT.

The chain uses TRBV5-5 and TRBJ1-4; 7 nucleotides agree with TRBD1. Germline V gene data show CDR1 as SGHKS and CDR2 as YYEKEE (reference sequence). The CDR3 runs to 14 residues. V dropped 2 bases and J dropped 8; count of bases not matched to a gene: 6. The DNA of the CDR3 is TGTGCCAGCAGCTTCCGGGACAGTTACGAAAAACTGTTTTTT. Translation gives CASSFRDSYEKLFF. The full variable domain, completed using reference TRBV5-5 and TRBJ1-4, is DAGVTQSPTHLIKTRGQQVTLRCSPISGHKSVSWYQQVLGQGPQFIFQYYEKEERGRGNFPDRFSARQFPNYSSELNVNALLLGDSALYLCASSFRDSYEKLFFGSGTQLSVL.

The chain carries TRBV19 and TRBJ2-7; 9 positions agree with TRBD2. Germline V gene lookup returns CDR1 LNHDA and CDR2 SQIVND (reference sequence). This CDR3 is built from 15 residues. V lost 3 bases and J lost 3; bases outside the gene matches: 6. CDR3 amino acids: CASSINLAGFYEQYF. CDR3 DNA sequence: TGTGCCAGTAGTATTAACCTAGCGGGATTCTACGAGCAGTACTTC.

The chain joins TRBV5-6 to TRBJ2-7; the match to TRBD2 covers 7 bases. The ends lost 4 bases at V and 2 bases at J; junction bases unmatched: 6. This CDR3 comprises 14 residues. Germline-derived CDR1 and CDR2 are SGHDT and YYEEEE. The CDR3 bases are TGTGCCAGCAGCCGGGAGGCCTTCACCTACGAGCAGTACTTC. Residues: CASSREAFTYEQYF.

This chain connects TRBV7-3 to TRBJ2-1; tentative D call: TRBD2 (6 bases). Germline V gene sequence: CDR1 SGHTA, CDR2 FQGTGA. V lost 5 bases and J lost 4, with 15 bases in between. This CDR3 has 15 residues. DNA of the CDR3: TGTGCCAGCAGCCAAAGCGGCGGGACTTACAATGAGCAGTTCTTC. Its translation: CASSQSGGTYNEQFF.

This clone was recorded only once. CDR3 nucleotide sequence: TGCGCCAGCAGTGAGCTGAGGACGGGGGAGCAGTTCTTC. Its translation is CASSELRTGEQFF. This chain connects TRBV10-1 to TRBJ2-1, with a possible D match to TRBD2 (5 bases). Germline CDR1 reads WNHNN; CDR2 reads SYGVQD (reference sequence). The V gene lost 2 bases and the J gene lost 10 bases, with 12 bases spanning the gap. This CDR3 has 13 residues.

This rearrangement joins TRBV27 to TRBJ1-1; D might be TRBD1 (5 bases). With 3 bases removed from V and 10 bases from J, the gap between germline ends came to 12 bases. Germline V gives CDR1 MNHEY, CDR2 SMNVEV (reference sequence). The CDR3 has 12 residues. CDR3 DNA: TGTGCCAGCAGTTTTGGCGGAGGGGTAGCTTTCTTT. Its protein is CASSFGGGVAFF.

The chain recombines TRBV5-4 with TRBJ2-2; D is unresolved. Trimming removed 6 bases from V and 5 bases from J, with 8 bases in between. The germline CDR1 and CDR2 sequences are SGHNT and YYREEE (reference sequence). The CDR3 extends over 12 amino acids. The CDR3 sequence is CASTGGTGELFF. The CDR3 DNA follows: TGTGCCAGCACAGGTGGTACCGGGGAGCTGTTTTTT.

The chain is built from TRBV5-4 and TRBJ1-1; weak D call: TRBD1 (5 bases). CDR3 length equals 12 residues. The V and J ends lost 4 bases and 8 bases respectively, with 12 bases between them. Germline V CDR1 and CDR2: SGHNT, YYREEE (reference sequence). CDR3 nucleotide sequence: TGTGCCAGCAGCCCCCGGGGGACCGAAGCTTTCTTT. Its protein product is CASSPRGTEAFF. Full variable domain (remainder filled in from reference TRBV5-4 and TRBJ1-1): ETGVTQSPTHLIKTRGQQVTLRCSSQSGHNTVSWYQQALGQGPQFIFQYYREEENGRGNFPPRFSGLQFPNYSSELNVNALELDDSALYLCASSPRGTEAFFGQGTRLTVV.

The chain is built from TRBV5-1 and TRBJ2-7; D gene ambiguous. CDR1 is SGHRS and CDR2 is YFSETQ in the germline V gene. V gave up 2 bases and J gave up 4 bases, with 4 bases separating them. The CDR3 is 11 amino acids. The CDR3 loop is CASSFSYEQYF. In nucleotides, the CDR3 is TGCGCCAGCAGCTTTTCGTACGAGCAGTACTTC.

This clone was detected once. This chain links TRBV28 with TRBJ2-7; D is perhaps TRBD2 (5 bases). This CDR3 has 14 residues. Germline V gene lookup returns CDR1 MDHEN and CDR2 SYDVKM. With 7 bases removed from V and 0 bases from J, the gap between germline ends came to 13 bases. The CDR3 sequence: CASTLIGDSYEQYF. The CDR3 region has the DNA TGTGCCAGCACACTTATCGGGGACTCCTACGAGCAGTACTTC.

The chain uses TRBV19 and TRBJ1-2; perhaps TRBD1 as D (5 bases). Germline V CDR1 and CDR2: LNHDA, SQIVND (reference sequence). The V gene lost 3 bases and the J gene lost 3 bases, with 14 bases spanning the gap. The CDR3 has 15 amino acids. This CDR3 reads CASSIWDQGYYGYTF. The CDR3 region has the DNA TGTGCCAGTAGTATCTGGGACCAGGGATACTATGGCTACACCTTC.